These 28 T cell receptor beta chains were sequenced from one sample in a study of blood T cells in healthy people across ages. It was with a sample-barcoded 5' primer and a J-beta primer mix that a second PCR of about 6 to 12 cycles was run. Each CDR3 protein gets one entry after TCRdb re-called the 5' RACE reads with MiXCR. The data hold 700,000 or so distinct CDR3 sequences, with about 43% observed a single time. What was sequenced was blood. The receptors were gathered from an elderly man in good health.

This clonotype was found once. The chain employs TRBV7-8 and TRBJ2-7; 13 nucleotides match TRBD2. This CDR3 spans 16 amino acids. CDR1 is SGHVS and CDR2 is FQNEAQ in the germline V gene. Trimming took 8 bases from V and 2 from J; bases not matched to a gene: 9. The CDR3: CASGSTSGRGTYEQYF. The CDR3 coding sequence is TGTGCCAGCGGCTCTACTAGCGGGAGGGGAACCTACGAGCAGTACTTC.

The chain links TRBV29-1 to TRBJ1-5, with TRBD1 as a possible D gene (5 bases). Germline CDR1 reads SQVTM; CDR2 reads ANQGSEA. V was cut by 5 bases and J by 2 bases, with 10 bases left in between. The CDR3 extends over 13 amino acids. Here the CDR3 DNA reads TGCAGCGTTTCCGACAGTGGCAATCAGCCCCAGCATTTT. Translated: CSVSDSGNQPQHF.

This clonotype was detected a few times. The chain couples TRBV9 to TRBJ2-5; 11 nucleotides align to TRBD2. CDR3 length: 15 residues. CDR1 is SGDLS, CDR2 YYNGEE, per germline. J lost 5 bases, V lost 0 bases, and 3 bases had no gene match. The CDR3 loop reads CASSVDSGGAETQYF. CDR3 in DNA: TGTGCCAGCAGCGTAGATAGCGGGGGGGCGGAGACCCAGTACTTC. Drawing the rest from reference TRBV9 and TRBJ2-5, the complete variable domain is DSGVTQTPKHLITATGQRVTLRCSPRSGDLSVYWYQQSLDQGLQFLIQYYNGEERAKGNILERFSAQQFPDLHSELNLSSLELGDSALYFCASSVDSGGAETQYFGPGTRLLVL.

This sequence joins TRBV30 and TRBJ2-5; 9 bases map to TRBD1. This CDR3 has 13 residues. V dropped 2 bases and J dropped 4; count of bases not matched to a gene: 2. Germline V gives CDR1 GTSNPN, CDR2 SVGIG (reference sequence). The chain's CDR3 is CAWSRQGGETQYF. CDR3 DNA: TGTGCCTGGAGTAGACAGGGGGGAGAGACCCAGTACTTC.

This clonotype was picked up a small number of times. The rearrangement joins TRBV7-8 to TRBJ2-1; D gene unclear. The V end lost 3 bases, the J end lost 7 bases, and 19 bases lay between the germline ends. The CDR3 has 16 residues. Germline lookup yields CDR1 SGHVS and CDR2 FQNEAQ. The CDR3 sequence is CASSFPQVAERNEQFF. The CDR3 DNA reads TGTGCCAGCAGCTTCCCCCAGGTCGCGGAAAGAAATGAGCAGTTCTTC.

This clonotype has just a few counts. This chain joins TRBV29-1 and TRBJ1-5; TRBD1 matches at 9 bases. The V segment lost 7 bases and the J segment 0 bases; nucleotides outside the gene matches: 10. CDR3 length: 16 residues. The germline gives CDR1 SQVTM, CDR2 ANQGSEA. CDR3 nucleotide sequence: TGCAGCGCCAGCGGGACAGGGAGTCGTAGCAATCAGCCCCAGCATTTT. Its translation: CSASGTGSRSNQPQHF. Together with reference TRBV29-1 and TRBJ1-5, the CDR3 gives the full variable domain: SAVISQKPSRDICQRGTSLTIQCQVDSQVTMMFWYRQQPGQSLTLIATANQGSEATYESGFVIDKFPISRPNLTFSTLTVSNMSPEDSSIYLCSASGTGSRSNQPQHFGDGTRLSIL.

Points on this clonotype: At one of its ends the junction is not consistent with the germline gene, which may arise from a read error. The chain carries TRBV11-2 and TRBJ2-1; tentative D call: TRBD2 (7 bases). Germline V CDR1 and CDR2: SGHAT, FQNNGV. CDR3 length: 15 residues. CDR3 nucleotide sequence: TGTGCAAGCAGCTTAGAAGGGGGGGTCCGCAATGAGCAGTTCTTC. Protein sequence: CASSLEGGVRNEQFF.

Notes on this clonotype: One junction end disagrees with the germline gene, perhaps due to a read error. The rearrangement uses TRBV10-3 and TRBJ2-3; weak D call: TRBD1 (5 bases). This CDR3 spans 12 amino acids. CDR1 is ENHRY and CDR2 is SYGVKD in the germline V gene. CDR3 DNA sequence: TGTGCCATCAGTGAGAGCACAGGTACGCAGTATTTT. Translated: CAISESTGTQYF.

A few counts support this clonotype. The CDR3 loop reads CASSSWANNEQFF. CDR3 nucleotide sequence: TGTGCCAGCAGCTCCTGGGCAAACAATGAGCAGTTCTTC. The J gene is TRBJ2-1, the V gene TRBV14; D gene unclear. Deletions cut 5 bases from V and 5 bases from J, with 10 bases between. The CDR3 sequence is 13 residues long. The germline CDR1 and CDR2 sequences are SGHDN and FVKESK.

This chain's CDR3 is CASSTTGAGANVLTF. The CDR3 nucleotides are TGTGCCAGTAGTACAACAGGGGCTGGGGCCAACGTCCTGACTTTC. The chain combines TRBV19 with TRBJ2-6, with 7 bases lining up with TRBD1. The junction had 2 bases not matched to a gene; V was cut back by 4 bases and J by 2 bases. This CDR3 comprises 15 residues. Germline V lookup: CDR1 LNHDA, CDR2 SQIVND (reference sequence).

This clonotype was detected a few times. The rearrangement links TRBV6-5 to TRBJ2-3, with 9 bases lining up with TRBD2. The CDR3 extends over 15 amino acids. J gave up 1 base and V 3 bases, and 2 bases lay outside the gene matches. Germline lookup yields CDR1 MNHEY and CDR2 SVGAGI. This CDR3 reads CASSYLAGRTDTQYF. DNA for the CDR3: TGTGCCAGCAGTTATCTAGCGGGGCGCACAGATACGCAGTATTTT.

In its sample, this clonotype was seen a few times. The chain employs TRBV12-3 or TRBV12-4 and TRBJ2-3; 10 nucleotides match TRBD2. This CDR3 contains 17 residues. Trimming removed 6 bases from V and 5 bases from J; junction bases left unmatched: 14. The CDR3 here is CASSLQGLAGVLDTQYF. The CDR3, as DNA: TGTGCCAGCAGCCTTCAGGGTCTAGCGGGAGTCTTAGATACGCAGTATTTT.

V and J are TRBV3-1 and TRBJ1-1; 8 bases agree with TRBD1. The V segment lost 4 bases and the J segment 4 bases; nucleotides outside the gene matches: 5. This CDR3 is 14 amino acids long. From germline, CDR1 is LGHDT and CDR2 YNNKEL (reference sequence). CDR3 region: CASSPDRVITEAFF. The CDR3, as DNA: TGTGCCAGCAGCCCGGACAGGGTGATCACTGAAGCTTTCTTT.

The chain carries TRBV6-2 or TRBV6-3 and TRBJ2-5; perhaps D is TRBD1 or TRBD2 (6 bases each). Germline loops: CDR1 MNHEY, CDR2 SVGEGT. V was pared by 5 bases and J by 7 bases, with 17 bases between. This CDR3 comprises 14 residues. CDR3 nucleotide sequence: TGTGCCAGCAGTCCAGGGGCGACTAGGGGGACCCAGTACTTC. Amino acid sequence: CASSPGATRGTQYF.

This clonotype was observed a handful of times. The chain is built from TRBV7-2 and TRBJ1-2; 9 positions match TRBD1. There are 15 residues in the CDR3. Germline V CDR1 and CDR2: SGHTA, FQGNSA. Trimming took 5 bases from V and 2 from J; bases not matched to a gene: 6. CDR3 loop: CASSPTGQGNYGYTF. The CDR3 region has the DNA TGTGCCAGCAGCCCTACGGGACAGGGCAACTATGGCTACACCTTC.

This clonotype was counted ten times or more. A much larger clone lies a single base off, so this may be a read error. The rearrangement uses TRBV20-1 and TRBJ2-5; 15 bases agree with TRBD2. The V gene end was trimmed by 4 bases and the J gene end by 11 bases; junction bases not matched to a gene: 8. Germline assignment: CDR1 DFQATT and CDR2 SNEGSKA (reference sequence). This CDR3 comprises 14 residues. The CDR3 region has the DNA TGCAGTGCTAAAGGGACTAGCGGGAGGAATGAGCAGTACTTC. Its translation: CSAKGTSGRNEQYF.

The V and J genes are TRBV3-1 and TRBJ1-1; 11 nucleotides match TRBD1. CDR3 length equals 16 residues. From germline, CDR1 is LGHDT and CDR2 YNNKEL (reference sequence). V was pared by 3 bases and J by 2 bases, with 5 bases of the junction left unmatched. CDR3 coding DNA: TGTGCCAGCAGCCAGCAGTGGACAGGGGGCAACACTGAAGCTTTCTTT. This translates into CASSQQWTGGNTEAFF.

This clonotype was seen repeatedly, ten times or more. The CDR3 reads CASSQVDRGPETQYF. The CDR3 DNA sequence: TGTGCCAGCAGCCAAGTCGACAGGGGGCCTGAGACCCAGTACTTC. The chain recombines TRBV4-2 with TRBJ2-5; 10 nucleotides match TRBD1. The V gene end was trimmed by 1 base and the J gene end by 5 bases; junction bases not matched to a gene: 4. The CDR3 spans 15 residues. Germline CDR1 LGHNA, CDR2 YNFKEQ.

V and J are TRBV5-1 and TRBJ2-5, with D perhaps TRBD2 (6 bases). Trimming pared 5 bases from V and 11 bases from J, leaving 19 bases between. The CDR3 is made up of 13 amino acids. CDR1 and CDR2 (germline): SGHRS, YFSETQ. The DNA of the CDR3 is TGCGCCAGCAGGCGGGAAGGTGGCAATGAGCAGTACTTC. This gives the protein CASRREGGNEQYF.

DNA of the CDR3: TGTGCCAGCAGTAAGTGGACTAGCGGGAGCACAGATACGCAGTATTTT. It encodes CASSKWTSGSTDTQYF. The V gene is TRBV6-2 or TRBV6-3, the J gene TRBJ2-3, with 11 bases fitting TRBD2. Germline V gene sequence: CDR1 MNHEY, CDR2 SVGEGT. Trimming took 5 bases from V and 0 from J; bases not matched to a gene: 4. The CDR3 loop spans 16 amino acids.

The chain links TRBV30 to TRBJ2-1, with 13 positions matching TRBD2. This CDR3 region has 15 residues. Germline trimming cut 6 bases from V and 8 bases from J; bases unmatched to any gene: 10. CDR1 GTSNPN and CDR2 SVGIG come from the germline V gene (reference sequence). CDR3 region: CACEPGLAGFHEQFF. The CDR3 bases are TGTGCCTGTGAGCCGGGACTAGCGGGATTTCATGAGCAGTTCTTC.

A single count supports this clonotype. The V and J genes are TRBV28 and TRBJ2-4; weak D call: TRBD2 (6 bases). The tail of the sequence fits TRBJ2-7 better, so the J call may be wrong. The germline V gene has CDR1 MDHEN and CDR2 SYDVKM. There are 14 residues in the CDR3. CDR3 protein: CASSVTGVAYEQYF. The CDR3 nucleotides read TGTGCCAGCAGTGTAACGGGAGTGGCCTACGAGCAGTACTTC.

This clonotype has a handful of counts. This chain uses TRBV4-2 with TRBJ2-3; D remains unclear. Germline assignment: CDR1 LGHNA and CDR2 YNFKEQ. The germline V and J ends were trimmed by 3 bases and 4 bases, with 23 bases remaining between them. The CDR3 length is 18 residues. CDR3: CASSHSNRLPNSPDTQYF. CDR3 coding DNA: TGTGCCAGCAGCCACTCTAACAGACTTCCAAATAGCCCAGATACGCAGTATTTT.

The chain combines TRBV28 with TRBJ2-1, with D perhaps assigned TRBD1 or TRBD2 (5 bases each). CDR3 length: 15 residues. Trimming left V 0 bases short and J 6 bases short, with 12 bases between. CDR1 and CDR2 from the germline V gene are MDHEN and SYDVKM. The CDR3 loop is CASSLWGSGGNEQFF. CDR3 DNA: TGTGCCAGCAGTTTATGGGGGTCTGGGGGCAATGAGCAGTTCTTC. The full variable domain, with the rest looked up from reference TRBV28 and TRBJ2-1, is DVKVTQSSRYLVKRTGEKVFLECVQDMDHENMFWYRQDPGLGLRLIYFSYDVKMKEKGDIPEGYSVSREKKERFSLILESASTNQTSMYLCASSLWGSGGNEQFFGPGTRLTVL.

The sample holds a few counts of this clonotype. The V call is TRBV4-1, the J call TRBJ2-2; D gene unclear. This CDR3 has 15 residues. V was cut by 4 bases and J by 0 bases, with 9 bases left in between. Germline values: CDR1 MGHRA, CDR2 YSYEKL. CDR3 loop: CASSPGPANTGELFF. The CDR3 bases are TGCGCCAGCAGCCCTGGGCCCGCGAACACCGGGGAGCTGTTTTTT.

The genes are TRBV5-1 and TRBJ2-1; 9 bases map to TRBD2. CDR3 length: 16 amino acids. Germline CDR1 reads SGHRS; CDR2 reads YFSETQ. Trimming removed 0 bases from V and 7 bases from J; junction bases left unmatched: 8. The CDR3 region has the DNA TGCGCCAGCAGCTTGGATAGTAGCGGGAGTCTGAATGAGCAGTTCTTC. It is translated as CASSLDSSGSLNEQFF.

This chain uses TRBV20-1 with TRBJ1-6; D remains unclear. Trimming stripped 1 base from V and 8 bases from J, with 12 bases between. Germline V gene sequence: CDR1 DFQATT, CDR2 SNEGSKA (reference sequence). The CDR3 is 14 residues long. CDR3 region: CSARGTPIDSPLHF. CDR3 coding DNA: TGCAGTGCTAGAGGGACCCCAATAGATTCACCCCTCCACTTT.

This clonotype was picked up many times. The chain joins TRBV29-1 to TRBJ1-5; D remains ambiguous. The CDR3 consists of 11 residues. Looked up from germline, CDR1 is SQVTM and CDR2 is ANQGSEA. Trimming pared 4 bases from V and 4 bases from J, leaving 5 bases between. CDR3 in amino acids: CSVGGNQPQHF. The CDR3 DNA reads TGCAGCGTTGGCGGGAATCAGCCCCAGCATTTT.